This T cell receptor beta chain was identified in a study of CD8 T cells in ankylosing spondylitis. This clonotype was recorded at least ten times. No antigen is known for it. Between the trimmed V and J ends, which lost 7 bases and 0 bases, there was a span of 19 bases. The CDR3 runs 17 residues. Researchers built TCR beta libraries using quantitative 5'-RACE with molecular barcodes. TCRdb used MiXCR to reprocess the 5' RACE reads, holding one entry per CDR3 protein. The repertoire holds hundreds of thousands of distinct CDR3 sequences, with roughly 20% as singletons. Study-level results: Disease-linked clones were reportedly significantly enriched in matched ankylosing spondylitis synovial fluid. Among TCR beta sequences, a motif of eight highly homologous variants appeared characteristic of ankylosing spondylitis blood.

Material for sequencing was blood, either unsorted or a sorted T cell fraction (not recorded which). This receptor was identified in a male donor with ankylosing spondylitis or in good health (not recorded which). The chain is built from TRBV12-3 or TRBV12-4 and TRBJ1-3, with D possibly matching TRBD1 (5 bases). This chain's CDR3 is CASILRGTSDSGNTIYF. The CDR3 coding sequence is TGTGCCAGCATCCTCCGGGGGACTTCCGACTCTGGAAACACCATATATTTT.